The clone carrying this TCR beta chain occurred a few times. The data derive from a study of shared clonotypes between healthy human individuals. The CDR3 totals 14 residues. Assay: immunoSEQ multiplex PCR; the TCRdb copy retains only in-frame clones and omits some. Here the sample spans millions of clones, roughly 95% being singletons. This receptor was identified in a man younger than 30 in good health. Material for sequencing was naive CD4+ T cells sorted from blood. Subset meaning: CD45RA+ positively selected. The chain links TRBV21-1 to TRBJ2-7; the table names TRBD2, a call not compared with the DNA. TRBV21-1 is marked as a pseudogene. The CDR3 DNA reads TGTGCCAGCAGCACCCGGACTAGCGGCCACGAGCAGTACTTC. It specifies CASSTRTSGHEQYF.